This is a list of T cell receptor beta chains from one sample in a study of cytomegalovirus exposure and HLA in healthy donors. TCRdb's table, derived via immunoSEQ multiplex PCR, lists solely in-frame clones and lacks some. Of roughly 180,000 clones listed, 80% to 90% are singletons. Sequencing was done on a sample of PBMCs. All receptors derive from a male donor in good health and CMV-seronegative. Both conserved end residues are part of each CDR3. D genes are given only for firm matches. Clone size is given for some rows only: seen once, a few or many times, or a class if the clone is expanded.

TRBD2 | once | 14 | TRBJ2-1 | TRBV5-1 | TGCGCCAGCAGCTTGGCTAGCGGATACAATGAGCAGTTCTTC | CASSLASGYNEQFF
TRBD2 | . | 15 | TRBJ2-5 | TRBV7-6 | TGTGCCAGCAGCTTAGAGGGACTAGCGGCTTTGGGCCAGTACTTC | CASSLEGLAALGQYF
. | . | 18 | TRBJ2-5 | TRBV15 | TGTGCCACCAGCAGAGTACCCCCTCGGGGGGCAATGGGAGAGACCCAGTACTTC | CATSRVPPRGAMGETQYF
TRBD1 | . | 15 | TRBJ1-5 | TRBV6-1 | TGTGCCAGCAGTGGGACAGGGGTGTTGGATCAGCCCCAGCATTTT | CASSGTGVLDQPQHF
. | . | 13 | TRBJ2-5 | TRBV7-3 | TGTGCCAGCAGCTCTACAGGGTCAGGGACCCAGTACTTC | CASSSTGSGTQYF
TRBD1 | . | 17 | TRBJ2-5 | TRBV7-6 | TGTGCCAGCAGCTTAGTGTTGTCGGGGACAGGGGGAGAGACCCAGTACTTC | CASSLVLSGTGGETQYF
. | . | 14 | TRBJ1-3 | TRBV6-5 | TGTGCCAGCAGTCTCAGGCCTCCTGGAAACACCATATATTTT | CASSLRPPGNTIYF
. | . | 15 | TRBJ1-1 | TRBV7-2 | TGTGCCAGCAGCTTAATAGGGAGAAGGAACACTGAAGCTTTCTTT | CASSLIGRRNTEAFF
. | . | 13 | TRBJ1-2 | TRBV18 | TGTGCCAGCTCACCCGGGGCTAACTATGGCTACACCTTC | CASSPGANYGYTF
. | . | 14 | TRBJ2-3 | TRBV10-3 | TGTGCCATCACCCCCGGAGGGCCTACAGATACGCAGTATTTT | CAITPGGPTDTQYF
. | . | 17 | TRBJ2-1 | TRBV13 | TGTGCCAGCAGCCAGATGTTGCTGGGACTCGACTACAATGAGCAGTTCTTC | CASSQMLLGLDYNEQFF
. | . | 13 | TRBJ2-7 | TRBV19 | TGTGCCAGTAGTATGGGGGGAGTATCCGAGCAGTACTTC | CASSMGGVSEQYF
. | . | 14 | TRBJ1-4 | TRBV21-1 | TGTGCCAGCAGCAAAGGGCAGGTTAATGAAAAACTGTTTTTT | CASSKGQVNEKLFF
. | . | 13 | TRBJ2-1 | TRBV7-2 | TGTGCCAGCAGCTCAACACACTACAATGAGCAGTTCTTC | CASSSTHYNEQFF
. | . | 10 | TRBJ2-7 | TRBV5-1 | TGCGCCAGCAGACCCCACGAGCAGTACTTC | CASRPHEQYF
. | once | 16 | TRBJ2-1 | TRBV28 | TGTGCCAGCAGTTTATGGAGCAGGGTCAGGCACAATGAGCAGTTCTTC | CASSLWSRVRHNEQFF
. | . | 15 | TRBJ2-1 | TRBV7-2 | TGTGCCAGCAGCTTATTGGTGTCGGTAAACAATGAGCAGTTCTTC | CASSLLVSVNNEQFF
. | . | 15 | TRBJ1-1 | TRBV5-1 | TGCGCCAGCAGCTTGGTTCCAGGGTTGAACACTGAAGCTTTCTTT | CASSLVPGLNTEAFF
TRBD2 | few | 18 | TRBJ2-1 | TRBV27 | TGTGCCAGCAGTTTATCACTCGCTGAAGCGGGAGGTTTCAATGAGCAGTTCTTC | CASSLSLAEAGGFNEQFF
TRBD1 | . | 15 | TRBJ1-6 | TRBV6-1 | TGTGCCAGCAGTCCAACCCAGGGGGCGAATTCACCCCTCCACTTT | CASSPTQGANSPLHF
TRBD1 | . | 14 | TRBJ2-5 | TRBV7-2 | TGTGCCAGCAGCCCCGGGACAGCTCAAGAGACCCAGTACTTC | CASSPGTAQETQYF
. | once | 13 | TRBJ2-3 | TRBV13 | TGTGCCGCCAGGGAAGAGAGCACAGATACGCAGTATTTT | CAAREESTDTQYF
. | . | 14 | TRBJ2-1 | TRBV28 | TGTGCCAGCAGTTTACTAGCCCCCTACAATGAGCAGTTCTTC | CASSLLAPYNEQFF
TRBD1 | . | 15 | TRBJ2-5 | TRBV9 | TGTGCCAGCAGCCCACCCGGGACAGGGGATAAGACCCAGTACTTC | CASSPPGTGDKTQYF
. | . | 12 | TRBJ2-7 | TRBV28 | TGTGCCAGCTACCGGGGGAACGGCGAGCAGTACTTC | CASYRGNGEQYF
. | few | 14 | TRBJ1-1 | TRBV19 | TGTGCCAGTAGTAAATCGGGACAAAACACTGAAGCTTTCTTT | CASSKSGQNTEAFF
. | . | 11 | TRBJ1-1 | TRBV10-1 | TGCGCCAGCATCCAAGGGGATGAAGCTTTCTTT | CASIQGDEAFF
. | . | 13 | TRBJ2-3 | TRBV5-4 | TGTGCCAGCAGCTCGACAGGATTAGATACGCAGTATTTT | CASSSTGLDTQYF
. | . | 15 | TRBJ1-4 | TRBV11-2 | TGTGCCAGCAGCCCGTCATCCAGGCGTAATGAAAAACTGTTTTTT | CASSPSSRRNEKLFF
. | once | 13 | TRBJ2-3 | TRBV29-1 | TGCAGCGTTGGCGTGTTCCGCACAGATACGCAGTATTTT | CSVGVFRTDTQYF
TRBD2 | . | 17 | TRBJ2-7 | TRBV5-1 | TGCGCCAGCAGCTTGGGACTAGCGGGAGGGCTATACTACGAGCAGTACTTC | CASSLGLAGGLYYEQYF
TRBD1 | once | 18 | TRBJ2-7 | TRBV10-3 | TGTGCCATCAGTGAGTCGTTTGGACAGGGGAAGAGCTCCTACGAGCAGTACTTC | CAISESFGQGKSSYEQYF
TRBD1 | . | 13 | TRBJ2-5 | TRBV4-1 | TGCGCCAGCAGTTGGACAGGGTCGGAGACCCAGTACTTC | CASSWTGSETQYF
. | . | 12 | TRBJ1-2 | TRBV29-1 | TGCAGCGTTGACCGGACAGATTATGGCTACACCTTC | CSVDRTDYGYTF
TRBD2 | . | 16 | TRBJ2-7 | TRBV5-1 | TGCGCCAGCAGCCTGGTGCTGGGCGGGAGTGTCTACGAGCAGTACTTC | CASSLVLGGSVYEQYF
TRBD2 | . | 14 | TRBJ2-2 | TRBV5-6 | TGTGCCAGCAGCTTGGATCGCGGGGGCGGGGAGCTGTTTTTT | CASSLDRGGGELFF
TRBD2 | . | 14 | TRBJ2-1 | TRBV27 | TGTGCCAGCAGCAATGGACTAGCTTACAATGAGCAGTTCTTC | CASSNGLAYNEQFF
. | . | 16 | TRBJ2-3 | TRBV18 | TGTGCCAGCTCACTTGTCTCCAGGGGCCGCACAGATACGCAGTATTTT | CASSLVSRGRTDTQYF
. | . | 13 | TRBJ2-1 | TRBV29-1 | TGCAGCGTACGGGACTCCTCCTACAATGAGCAGTTCTTC | CSVRDSSYNEQFF
. | . | 16 | TRBJ1-5 | TRBV6-1 | TGTGCCAGCAGTGAACGCTGGGGAGGTAGCAATCAGCCCCAGCATTTT | CASSERWGGSNQPQHF
. | . | 16 | TRBJ2-1 | TRBV28 | TGTGCCAGCAGTTTTCGGCAGGGGGGCTCCTACAATGAGCAGTTCTTC | CASSFRQGGSYNEQFF
. | . | 15 | TRBJ1-1 | TRBV7-9 | TGTGCCAGCAGCCTCATAGGGGGGCCGGGGGGTGAAGCTTTCTTT | CASSLIGGPGGEAFF
. | few | 12 | TRBJ1-2 | TRBV25-1 | TGTGCCAGCAACCAGGCTAACTATGGCTACACCTTC | CASNQANYGYTF
. | . | 14 | TRBJ2-5 | TRBV30 | TGTGCCTGGAGCGACAGGGGAGGGGAAGAGACCCAGTACTTC | CAWSDRGGEETQYF
TRBD1 | . | 13 | TRBJ1-5 | TRBV2 | TGTGCCAGCCAAGACAGGGGCAATCAGCCCCAGCATTTT | CASQDRGNQPQHF
. | . | 14 | TRBJ1-2 | TRBV5-4 | TGTGCCAGCAGCTTGGGTCCGGCTAACTATGGCTACACCTTC | CASSLGPANYGYTF
TRBD2 | once | 14 | TRBJ2-5 | TRBV5-6 | TGTGCCAGCAGCCGAGGGACTATTAAAGAGACCCAGTACTTC | CASSRGTIKETQYF
. | once | 15 | TRBJ2-1 | TRBV28 | TGTGCCAGCAGTTTATTAACCGGCTCCTACAATGAGCAGTTCTTC | CASSLLTGSYNEQFF